This T cell receptor beta chain was profiled in a study of T cell changes during pregnancy in multiple sclerosis. Assay: immunoSEQ multiplex PCR; the TCRdb copy retains only in-frame clones and omits some. The sample consists of 39,000 or so clones, approximately 94% of them appearing once. Germline-derived CDR1 and CDR2 are LGHNA and YSLEER. The CDR3 spans 16 residues. Deletions cut 1 base from V and 2 bases from J, with 15 bases between. J is TRBJ2-7 and V is TRBV4-3; tentatively, D is TRBD2 (6 bases). This receptor was obtained from a female donor with multiple sclerosis, enrolled in a pregnancy study. The specimen was CD8+ T cells from peripheral blood mononuclear cells, collected in the third trimester of pregnancy. This CDR3 reads CASSQVLTGVPYEQYF. CDR3 bases: TGCGCCAGCAGCCAAGTTTTGACGGGAGTACCCTACGAGCAGTACTTC.